One sample yielded the 4 T cell receptor beta chains listed below, sequenced in a study of CD8+CD57+ T cells in acquired aplastic anemia. Sequencing involved patients with CD8+CD57+ cell expansion previously shown by flow cytometry. TCR beta VDJ and CDR3 were profiled, and genomic DNA was the template. Each CDR3 protein is one row after TCRdb ran MiXCR on the reads. The sample lists fewer than 200,000 distinct CDR3 sequences, 45% to 55% occurring once. The specimen sequenced was sorted CD4+, CD8+, or CD8+CD57+ T cells (not recorded which) from PBMCs. Receptor source: a human donor with aplastic anemia.

This sequence joins TRBV19 and TRBJ1-2; maybe TRBD1 (5 bases). This CDR3 comprises 15 residues. Trimming took 5 bases from V and 2 from J, leaving 15 bases between them. Germline CDR1 reads LNHDA; CDR2 reads SQIVND (reference sequence). CDR3 amino acids: CASSRAGTVNYGYTF. CDR3 coding DNA: TGTGCCAGTAGTCGAGCCGGGACGGTAAACTATGGCTACACCTTC.

The chain uses TRBV19 and TRBJ2-1, with unresolved D. V lost 9 bases and J 10 bases, leaving 4 bases between the germline ends. CDR3 length: 8 amino acids. In germline, CDR1 is LNHDA, CDR2 SQIVND (reference sequence). As DNA, the CDR3 is TGTGCCAGCACCGAGCAGTTCTTC. As protein: CASTEQFF.

This clonotype was seen many times. The V gene is TRBV9, the J gene TRBJ2-1, with D unclear. Trimming took off 3 bases at V and 4 bases at J, with 8 bases between the two ends. There are 13 residues in the CDR3. The V gene's germline CDR1 is SGDLS and CDR2 YYNGEE. CDR3 region: CASSGRLYNEQFF. CDR3 sequence (DNA): TGTGCCAGCAGCGGACGACTGTACAATGAGCAGTTCTTC.

This chain uses TRBV10-3 with TRBJ2-3, with 10 bases fitting TRBD2. This CDR3 is 16 amino acids long. CDR1 and CDR2 (germline): ENHRY, SYGVKD. The V segment lost 5 bases and the J segment 5 bases; nucleotides outside the gene matches: 10. CDR3: CAISFTGTSEKDTQYF. The CDR3 region has the DNA TGTGCCATCAGTTTCACTGGGACTAGCGAGAAAGATACGCAGTATTTT.